What follows are 32 T cell receptor beta chains derived from one specimen sequenced in a study of T cell changes during pregnancy in multiple sclerosis. Produced via immunoSEQ multiplex PCR; TCRdb's table is partial and in-frame only. The sample holds about 70,000 clones, about 93% seen once. Material: CD4+ T cells from peripheral blood mononuclear cells, obtained after pregnancy. These receptor sequences come from a female donor with multiple sclerosis, enrolled in a pregnancy study.

The chain is built from TRBV9 and TRBJ1-5; 7 nucleotides align to TRBD1. This CDR3 has 14 residues. Germline V gene sequence: CDR1 SGDLS, CDR2 YYNGEE. Trimming cost V 2 bases and J 5 bases; bases outside gene matches: 4. As DNA, the CDR3 is TGTGCCAGCAGCGTTTCTACAGGGGATCAGCCCCAGCATTTT. It specifies CASSVSTGDQPQHF.

The CDR3 bases are TGTGCCAGCAGCTTAGAACTAGCGGGAGACACAGATACGCAGTATTTT. Its protein is CASSLELAGDTDTQYF. The rearrangement uses TRBV7-9 and TRBJ2-3, with 11 bases lining up with TRBD2. The V and J ends lost 1 base and 2 bases, in that order; junction bases with no gene match: 2. The germline CDR1 and CDR2 sequences are SEHNR and FQNEAQ (reference sequence). This CDR3 is 16 amino acids long. Full variable domain (rest looked up from reference TRBV7-9 and TRBJ2-3): DTGVSQNPRHKITKRGQNVTFRCDPISEHNRLYWYRQTLGQGPEFLTYFQNEAQLEKSRLLSDRFSAERPKGSFSTLEIQRTEQGDSAMYLCASSLELAGDTDTQYFGPGTRLTVL.

V and J are TRBV5-6 and TRBJ2-7, with D perhaps matching TRBD2 (6 bases). V was cut by 4 bases and J by 6 bases, with 20 bases left in between. In germline, CDR1 is SGHDT, CDR2 YYEEEE. The CDR3 consists of 15 residues. In nucleotides, the CDR3 is TGTGCCAGCAGCGGGGCCGGGGTAGCGGTGCTCGAGCAGTACTTC. It encodes CASSGAGVAVLEQYF.

The CDR3 spells CASSPTWTGGINEQYF. For the CDR3, the DNA is TGTGCCAGCAGTCCAACCTGGACAGGGGGCATCAACGAGCAGTACTTC. The V and J genes are TRBV6-6 and TRBJ2-7, with 11 bases aligning to TRBD1. J was trimmed by 5 bases and V by 5 bases; bases with no gene match: 11. This CDR3 spans 16 amino acids. In germline, CDR1 is MNHNY, CDR2 SVGAGI (reference sequence).

This chain joins TRBV7-2 and TRBJ1-2, with 11 bases that match TRBD1. Trimming cost V 5 bases and J 0 bases; bases outside gene matches: 2. Germline V gene lookup returns CDR1 SGHTA and CDR2 FQGNSA. This CDR3 spans 15 amino acids. The CDR3, as DNA: TGTGCCAGCAGCCAGGACAGGGGGCCTAACTATGGCTACACCTTC. Residues: CASSQDRGPNYGYTF.

The V gene is TRBV5-1, the J gene TRBJ2-1; 8 bases line up with TRBD2. With V trimmed by 5 bases and J by 4 bases, 8 bases remained unmatched. The CDR3 length is 15 residues. Germline loops: CDR1 SGHRS, CDR2 YFSETQ. This CDR3 reads CASSFGTRSYNEQFF. CDR3 DNA: TGCGCCAGCAGTTTTGGGACTAGGAGTTACAATGAGCAGTTCTTC.

The chain links TRBV19 to TRBJ1-3; tentative D call: TRBD1 (6 bases). V lost 6 bases and J lost 2, with 23 bases in between. CDR1 and CDR2 (germline): LNHDA, SQIVND (reference sequence). The CDR3 runs to 18 residues. Here the CDR3 DNA reads TGTGCCAGTAGACCACCCTACCGACAGGCAAGCACTGGAAACACCATATATTTT. It yields the protein CASRPPYRQASTGNTIYF.

This chain joins TRBV7-3 and TRBJ2-2; no clear D. The CDR3 contains 13 residues. Germline V gene sequence: CDR1 SGHTA, CDR2 FQGTGA. V gave up 4 bases and J gave up 6 bases, with 9 bases separating them. CDR3 in DNA: TGTGCCAGCAGCTCCTCCCTTCCCGGGGAGCTGTTTTTT. Protein product: CASSSSLPGELFF.

The rearrangement links TRBV5-4 to TRBJ1-6; TRBD1 might be the D (6 bases). The germline gives CDR1 SGHNT, CDR2 YYREEE (reference sequence). V was pared by 0 bases and J by 7 bases, with 14 bases between. The CDR3 loop spans 16 amino acids. In DNA, the CDR3 is TGTGCCAGCAGCTTGGGCGGACAGTACGGAAATTCACCCCTCCACTTT. Its translation: CASSLGGQYGNSPLHF.

V usage is TRBV5-1 and J usage is TRBJ2-2, with a possible D match to TRBD1 (7 bases). CDR3 length: 15 amino acids. The V end lost 4 bases, the J end lost 4 bases, and 14 bases lay between the germline ends. From germline, CDR1 is SGHRS and CDR2 YFSETQ. The CDR3 DNA sequence: TGCGCCAGCAGCCCCAGGCAGGGGGGCACCGGGGAGCTGTTTTTT. This codes for CASSPRQGGTGELFF.

This clone was detected once. The chain links TRBV6-1 to TRBJ2-3, with D possibly being TRBD2 (5 bases). The CDR3 is 14 amino acids. Trimming left V 7 bases short and J 0 bases short, with 11 bases between. Germline-derived CDR1 and CDR2 are MNHNS and SASEGT. The CDR3 sequence is CASTGETSTDTQYF. In DNA form, the CDR3 reads TGTGCCAGCACCGGGGAGACTAGCACAGATACGCAGTATTTT.

This rearrangement joins TRBV7-2 to TRBJ1-5; a possible D gene is TRBD1 (6 bases). Trimming removed 4 bases at V and 4 bases at J, with 11 bases between. Germline V lookup: CDR1 SGHTA, CDR2 FQGNSA. The CDR3 consists of 14 residues. The CDR3 sequence is CASSSPTGNQPQHF. The DNA for the CDR3 is TGTGCCAGCAGCTCCCCGACAGGAAATCAGCCCCAGCATTTT.

The chain combines TRBV9 with TRBJ1-4; TRBD1 might be the D (5 bases). V lost 3 bases, J lost 4 bases, and 13 bases lay in between. Germline loops: CDR1 SGDLS, CDR2 YYNGEE. The CDR3 totals 15 residues. The CDR3 is CASSAPGLRNEKLFF. CDR3 DNA: TGTGCCAGCAGCGCTCCGGGACTGCGTAATGAAAAACTGTTTTTT.

This clone appeared a few times. The chain has TRBV28 and TRBJ1-1, with TRBD1 matching 8 bases. V gave up 6 bases and J gave up 4 bases; unmatched junction bases: 4. CDR1 and CDR2 (germline): MDHEN, SYDVKM. This CDR3 has 13 residues. CDR3 loop: CASRPTGVTEAFF. The CDR3 region has the DNA TGTGCCAGCAGACCGACAGGGGTCACTGAAGCTTTCTTT. The complete variable domain, with remaining parts taken from reference TRBV28 and TRBJ1-1, reads DVKVTQSSRYLVKRTGEKVFLECVQDMDHENMFWYRQDPGLGLRLIYFSYDVKMKEKGDIPEGYSVSREKKERFSLILESASTNQTSMYLCASRPTGVTEAFFGQGTRLTVV.

The rearrangement joins TRBV10-3 to TRBJ1-2; D gene uncertain. The CDR3 is 13 amino acids. Germline-derived CDR1 and CDR2 are ENHRY and SYGVKD. With 3 bases removed from V and 7 bases from J, the gap between germline ends came to 12 bases. The chain's CDR3 is CAISDEGGPGYTF. CDR3 DNA sequence: TGTGCCATCAGTGACGAAGGAGGTCCTGGCTACACCTTC.

This rearrangement joins TRBV5-8 to TRBJ1-5; D may be TRBD1 (6 bases). The V gene's germline CDR1 is SGHTS and CDR2 YDEGEE. Trimming removed 4 bases from V and 6 bases from J, with 23 bases in between. The CDR3 has 17 amino acids. The CDR3 here is CASSQEIQGGEGQPQHF. Here the CDR3 DNA reads TGTGCCAGCAGCCAAGAGATACAGGGCGGAGAGGGTCAGCCCCAGCATTTT.

The chain employs TRBV10-2 and TRBJ1-3; D uncertain. The CDR3 loop spans 12 amino acids. Germline V CDR1 and CDR2: WSHSY, SAAADI. The ends were cut back, 6 bases at V and 2 bases at J, with 5 bases in the middle. The CDR3 coding sequence is TGCGCCAGCAGCCAGGCTGGAAACACCATATATTTT. It specifies CASSQAGNTIYF.

This chain uses TRBV18 with TRBJ1-5; perhaps TRBD1 as D (6 bases). Germline CDR1 and CDR2: KGHSH and LQKENI. The CDR3 spans 15 residues. V was trimmed by 4 bases and J by 0 bases, leaving 10 bases between them. The CDR3 protein is CASSLLQGSNQPQHF. The CDR3 DNA reads TGTGCCAGCTCACTACTACAGGGTAGCAATCAGCCCCAGCATTTT.

The V and J genes are TRBV7-9 and TRBJ2-2; D is perhaps TRBD2 (5 bases). The CDR3 contains 17 residues. Trimming pared 6 bases from V and 0 bases from J, leaving 17 bases between. CDR1 is SEHNR and CDR2 is FQNEAQ in the germline V gene (reference sequence). Here the CDR3 reads CASRGSSGSANTGELFF. The DNA of the CDR3 is TGTGCCAGCAGGGGATCGAGCGGCAGCGCGAACACCGGGGAGCTGTTTTTT. Combining the CDR3 with reference TRBV7-9 and TRBJ2-2 gives the whole variable domain DTGVSQNPRHKITKRGQNVTFRCDPISEHNRLYWYRQTLGQGPEFLTYFQNEAQLEKSRLLSDRFSAERPKGSFSTLEIQRTEQGDSAMYLCASRGSSGSANTGELFFGEGSRLTVL.

The chain is built from TRBV5-1 and TRBJ2-1; D is possibly TRBD1 (6 bases). CDR1 and CDR2 from the germline V gene are SGHRS and YFSETQ. V was trimmed by 5 bases and J by 5 bases, leaving 17 bases between them. This CDR3 region has 15 residues. The CDR3 loop is CASRPTGTPNNEQFF. The CDR3 nucleotides are TGCGCCAGCAGGCCCACAGGGACCCCTAACAATGAGCAGTTCTTC.

This clone has only one observation. J is TRBJ2-1 and V is TRBV10-2; TRBD2 is a possible D gene (5 bases). Germline CDR1 WSHSY, CDR2 SAAADI. The V gene lost 0 bases and the J gene lost 10 bases, with 13 bases spanning the gap. The CDR3 spans 14 residues. For the CDR3, the DNA is TGCGCCAGCAGTGAGTCGGAACTAGTCAACGAGCAGTTCTTC. Amino acid sequence: CASSESELVNEQFF.

V gene TRBV6-5 combines with J gene TRBJ2-2; the D is unclear. Germline values: CDR1 MNHEY, CDR2 SVGAGI. V was pared by 5 bases and J by 8 bases, with 12 bases between. The CDR3 has 13 residues. Written as DNA, the CDR3 is TGTGCCAGCAGTCCATCGACTTTGGGGGAGCTGTTTTTT. Its protein product is CASSPSTLGELFF.

The chain combines TRBV6-1 with TRBJ1-6; TRBD1 matches at 9 bases. V shed 10 bases, J shed 4 bases, and the junction held 8 bases outside the gene matches. CDR3 length: 15 residues. CDR1 and CDR2 (germline): MNHNS, SASEGT. CDR3 sequence: CATAPDRGYNSPLHF. For the CDR3, the DNA is TGTGCCACCGCACCGGACAGGGGATATAATTCACCCCTCCACTTT.

The chain combines TRBV7-9 with TRBJ2-5; 9 nucleotides align to TRBD2. The CDR3 runs to 17 residues. Germline lookup yields CDR1 SEHNR and CDR2 FQNEAQ (reference sequence). J gave up 3 bases and V 2 bases, and 10 bases lay outside the gene matches. The CDR3 region is CASSLISLAGSKETQYF. The CDR3 DNA sequence: TGTGCCAGCAGCTTAATCTCCCTAGCGGGATCCAAAGAGACCCAGTACTTC.

The chain combines TRBV30 with TRBJ1-2; 10 positions match TRBD1. The CDR3 length is 12 residues. Germline lookup yields CDR1 GTSNPN and CDR2 SVGIG (reference sequence). The CDR3 DNA is TGTGTCTTGGACAGGGGGAACTATGGCTACACCTTC. It codes for CVLDRGNYGYTF.

This chain links TRBV7-9 with TRBJ2-1; D uncertain. V was cut by 5 bases and J by 7 bases, with 6 bases left in between. CDR1 SEHNR and CDR2 FQNEAQ come from the germline V gene (reference sequence). CDR3 length equals 11 residues. This CDR3 is CASSPVNEQFF. The CDR3 DNA reads TGTGCCAGCAGCCCAGTGAATGAGCAGTTCTTC. The full variable domain, rest sourced from reference TRBV7-9 and TRBJ2-1, is DTGVSQNPRHKITKRGQNVTFRCDPISEHNRLYWYRQTLGQGPEFLTYFQNEAQLEKSRLLSDRFSAERPKGSFSTLEIQRTEQGDSAMYLCASSPVNEQFFGPGTRLTVL.

This clone occurred once. CDR3: CASSSRGAGEQYF. The CDR3 DNA sequence: TGTGCCAGCAGCTCGCGGGGGGCGGGTGAGCAGTACTTC. The genes are TRBV7-9 and TRBJ2-7, with 8 bases aligning to TRBD2. V shed 4 bases, J shed 7 bases, and the junction held 6 bases outside the gene matches. Germline loops: CDR1 SEHNR, CDR2 FQNEAQ (reference sequence). The CDR3 runs 13 residues.

This chain links TRBV29-1 with TRBJ2-7; 9 nucleotides agree with TRBD2. CDR3 length: 13 residues. The V gene end was trimmed by 4 bases and the J gene end by 1 base; junction bases not matched to a gene: 2. The germline gives CDR1 SQVTM, CDR2 ANQGSEA. The CDR3 is CSVVTSGSYEQYF. Here the CDR3 DNA reads TGCAGCGTTGTGACTAGCGGTTCCTACGAGCAGTACTTC.

The chain joins TRBV6-1 to TRBJ1-4; TRBD1 matches 9 bases. Germline V CDR1 and CDR2: MNHNS, SASEGT. V dropped 4 bases and J dropped 6; count of bases not matched to a gene: 6. The CDR3 has 15 residues. CDR3 sequence reads: CASSGGQGFYEKLFF. The CDR3 region has the DNA TGTGCCAGCAGTGGGGGACAGGGTTTCTATGAAAAACTGTTTTTT.

The chain's CDR3 is CASSLSGHQNTGELFF. The CDR3 DNA reads as TGCGCCAGCAGCTTGTCGGGACACCAGAACACCGGGGAGCTGTTTTTT. The chain employs TRBV5-1 and TRBJ2-2; D possibly corresponds to TRBD1 (6 bases). V was clipped by 1 base and J by 1 base, with 11 bases between them. The CDR3 contains 16 residues. Germline CDR1 SGHRS, CDR2 YFSETQ.

This chain connects TRBV19 to TRBJ1-1; 10 positions match TRBD1. The length of the CDR3 is 17 residues. Germline V CDR1 and CDR2: LNHDA, SQIVND (reference sequence). V gave up 5 bases and J gave up 0 bases; unmatched junction bases: 9. The CDR3 coding sequence is TGTGCCAGTAGTCCCCAGACAGGGGGCTTTATGAACACTGAAGCTTTCTTT. Protein sequence: CASSPQTGGFMNTEAFF.

The rearrangement uses TRBV5-1 and TRBJ2-3; TRBD2 agrees at 7 bases. Trimming at V came to 7 bases and at J to 0 bases, leaving 14 bases not matched to a gene. The CDR3 is 17 residues long. CDR1 is SGHRS and CDR2 is YFSETQ in the germline V gene. CDR3 sequence (DNA): TGCGCCAGCGGGGCCGAGGGACTACCTTCTAGCACAGATACGCAGTATTTT. Translated: CASGAEGLPSSTDTQYF.